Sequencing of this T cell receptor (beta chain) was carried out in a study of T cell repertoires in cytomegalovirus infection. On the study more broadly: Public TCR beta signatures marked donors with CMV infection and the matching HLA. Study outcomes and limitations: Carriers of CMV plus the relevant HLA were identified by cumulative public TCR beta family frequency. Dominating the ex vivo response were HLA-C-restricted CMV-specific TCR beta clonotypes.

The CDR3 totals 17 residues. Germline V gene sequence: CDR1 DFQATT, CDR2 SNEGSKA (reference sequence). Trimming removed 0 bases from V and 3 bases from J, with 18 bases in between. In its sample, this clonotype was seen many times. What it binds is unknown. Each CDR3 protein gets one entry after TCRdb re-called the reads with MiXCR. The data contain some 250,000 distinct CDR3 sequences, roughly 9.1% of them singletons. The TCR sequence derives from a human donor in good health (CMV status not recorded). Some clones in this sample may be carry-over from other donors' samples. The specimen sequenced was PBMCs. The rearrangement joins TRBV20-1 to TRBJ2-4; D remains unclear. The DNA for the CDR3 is TGCAGTGCTAGAGACCCCAGGATAACTTTAATCAAAAACATTCAGTACTTC. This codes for CSARDPRITLIKNIQYF.